The 28 T cell receptor beta chains below all came from one sample that was sequenced in a study of spatial heterogeneity in lung cancer. Specified time point: sample taken at primary tumor resection. Material for sequencing was whole RNA from tumor, nontumor lung or frozen PBMC, left unsorted. TCRdb used MiXCR to reprocess the 5' RACE reads, holding one entry per CDR3 protein. The table includes some 6,900 distinct CDR3 sequences, around 3.6% detected once. The sequencing here drew on normal lung tissue next to the tumor, taken at surgery. Receptor source: a female donor with early-stage non-small cell lung cancer.

By sample share, this clonotype is medium-sized. As an off-target read in a library built for alpha chains, this beta chain has a frequency of little significance. This sequence joins TRBV28 and TRBJ2-3; 9 bases are a match to TRBD1. The V and J ends lost 5 bases and 0 bases, in that order; junction bases with no gene match: 9. Germline V gives CDR1 MDHEN, CDR2 SYDVKM. CDR3 length: 17 amino acids. CDR3 in amino acids: CASSPGTGRASTDTQYF. The CDR3 DNA sequence: TGTGCCAGCAGTCCAGGGACAGGGCGAGCTAGCACAGATACGCAGTATTTT.

This clonotype was seen at least ten times. Little can be read into the size of this beta chain, an off-target read in a library designed for alpha chains. The chain combines TRBV11-2 with TRBJ2-7; D could derive from TRBD1 or TRBD2 (6 bases each). Germline lookup yields CDR1 SGHAT and CDR2 FQNNGV. The CDR3 loop spans 15 amino acids. Trimming pared 6 bases from V and 7 bases from J, leaving 22 bases between. This CDR3 is CASSQLRGAAAEQYF. CDR3 DNA sequence: TGTGCCAGCAGTCAGTTGAGGGGGGCGGCAGCAGAGCAGTACTTC.

This clonotype was seen many times. Being off target in a library aimed at alpha chains, this beta chain has a size of little meaning. The chain is built from TRBV20-1 and TRBJ2-5; D remains unclear. CDR3 size: 13 residues. Per germline, CDR1 DFQATT and CDR2 SNEGSKA (reference sequence). V lost 0 bases and J lost 5, with 10 bases in between. CDR3 in DNA: TGCAGTGCTAGAGATGAGGCATTGGAGACCCAGTACTTC. Its protein product is CSARDEALETQYF.

There are many counts of this clonotype. A library made for alpha chains picked up this beta chain off target, so its size means little. This rearrangement joins TRBV4-2 to TRBJ2-3; 9 bases align to TRBD2. Germline V gene data show CDR1 as LGHNA and CDR2 as YNFKEQ. V lost 1 base to trimming and J lost 2 bases; unmatched junction nucleotides: 7. This CDR3 contains 17 residues. CDR3 bases: TGTGCCAGCAGCCAAGGGGTCCTAGCGGGGTCCACAGATACGCAGTATTTT. Translation: CASSQGVLAGSTDTQYF.

Comment on this clonotype: This beta chain is off target for a library built for alpha chains, so its abundance means little. The J gene is TRBJ1-6, the V gene TRBV6-1; D is uncertain. V lost 3 bases and J lost 5, with 17 bases in between. There are 17 residues in the CDR3. Germline CDR1 MNHNS, CDR2 SASEGT. The CDR3: CASSDLVQAAHNSPLHF. Here the CDR3 DNA reads TGTGCCAGCAGTGACCTGGTGCAGGCGGCGCATAATTCACCCCTCCACTTT.

This clonotype qualifies as medium-sized. This beta chain came through as a stray read in a library set up for alpha chains, and its size says little. CDR3 nucleotides: TGCAGCGTTGGCATTTGGCCCAGCACAGATACGCAGTATTTT. Translated, it gives CSVGIWPSTDTQYF. V gene TRBV29-1 combines with J gene TRBJ2-3; D unclear. The CDR3 extends over 14 amino acids. From germline, CDR1 is SQVTM and CDR2 ANQGSEA. V was cut by 4 bases and J by 0 bases, with 11 bases left in between.

This clonotype was observed many times. Since the library was made to target alpha chains, this beta chain is a stray read and its abundance is not meaningful. V usage is TRBV24-1 and J usage is TRBJ2-3; perhaps TRBD1 as D (6 bases). The CDR3 runs to 15 residues. Trimming removed 4 bases at V and 6 bases at J, with 16 bases between. Germline assignment: CDR1 KGHDR and CDR2 SFDVKD. The chain's CDR3 is CATSEGTPGQDTQYF. As DNA, the CDR3 is TGTGCCACCAGTGAAGGGACACCTGGCCAGGATACGCAGTATTTT.

This clonotype has ten or more counts. This beta chain turned up in a library designed for alpha chains; as an off-target read, its abundance says little. This sequence joins TRBV6-6 and TRBJ1-1; perhaps TRBD1 as D (5 bases). V lost 6 bases, J lost 2 bases, and 13 bases lay in between. Germline values: CDR1 MNHNY, CDR2 SVGAGI (reference sequence). This CDR3 contains 14 residues. The CDR3 DNA reads TGTGCCAGCAGCCTAGGGGCAACTAACACTGAAGCTTTCTTT. Translation: CASSLGATNTEAFF.

This clonotype was seen repeatedly, ten times or more. Found in a library prepared for alpha chains, this beta chain is an off-target read, and its abundance has little meaning. The chain recombines TRBV7-2 with TRBJ1-2, with D possibly being TRBD1 (5 bases). Looked up from germline, CDR1 is SGHTA and CDR2 is FQGNSA. V lost 4 bases to trimming and J lost 4 bases, with 13 bases between them. The CDR3 loop spans 14 amino acids. CDR3 DNA sequence: TGTGCCAGCAGCTCTAACCGCGGGACCTATGGCTACACCTTC. Its translation: CASSSNRGTYGYTF.

This clonotype was counted at least ten times. This beta chain turned up in a library designed for alpha chains; as an off-target read, its abundance says little. The chain couples TRBV12-3 or TRBV12-4 to TRBJ1-4; D gene ambiguous. The CDR3 has 13 amino acids. Trimming pared 2 bases from V and 8 bases from J, leaving 9 bases between. DNA of the CDR3: TGTGCCAGCAGTTTAAGCGTTGTGGAAAAACTGTTTTTT. Translation gives CASSLSVVEKLFF.

This clonotype was found many times. This beta chain is a stray read from a library made for alpha chains; its abundance is not meaningful. The V and J genes are TRBV28 and TRBJ2-3; D is possibly TRBD2 (7 bases). The germline V gene encodes CDR1 MDHEN and CDR2 SYDVKM. Trimming took 6 bases from V and 5 from J, leaving 18 bases between them. The CDR3 covers 15 residues. The CDR3 nucleotides read TGTGCCAGCAGGGAAGGGGGGGCCGGCGGAGATACGCAGTATTTT. Translating gives CASREGGAGGDTQYF.

This clonotype showed up many times. This beta chain is a stray read from a library made for alpha chains; its abundance is not meaningful. J is TRBJ2-3 and V is TRBV20-1; 12 positions match TRBD2. From germline, CDR1 is DFQATT and CDR2 SNEGSKA (reference sequence). The CDR3 consists of 15 residues. The ends lost 2 bases at V and 6 bases at J; junction bases unmatched: 6. The CDR3 region has the DNA TGCAGTGCTAGACTAGCGGGGGGGCCTGGGGATACGCAGTATTTT. This codes for CSARLAGGPGDTQYF.

This clonotype was seen at least ten times. This beta chain turned up in a library designed for alpha chains; as an off-target read, its abundance says little. The chain recombines TRBV5-6 with TRBJ2-7; 8 bases are a match to TRBD1. The CDR3 consists of 14 residues. The germline V gene encodes CDR1 SGHDT and CDR2 YYEEEE. V shed 3 bases and J 8 bases; nucleotides not matched to a gene: 10. CDR3 sequence (DNA): TGTGCCAGCAGCTCGACCAGGGGGCCGAATAAGCAGTACTTC. Its translation: CASSSTRGPNKQYF.

This clonotype showed up many times. A library made for alpha chains picked up this beta chain off target, so its size means little. The chain joins TRBV7-8 to TRBJ2-3; 12 bases are shared with TRBD2. Germline trimming cut 11 bases from V and 6 bases from J; bases unmatched to any gene: 15. There are 16 residues in the CDR3. Germline assignment: CDR1 SGHVS and CDR2 FQNEAQ. This CDR3 reads CAASEVLLAGGDTQYF. The CDR3 DNA reads as TGTGCCGCCAGTGAAGTTCTACTAGCGGGGGGTGATACGCAGTATTTT.

This clonotype was detected many times. The size of this beta chain means little, since it is a stray read in a library made for alpha chains. This rearrangement joins TRBV12-3 or TRBV12-4 to TRBJ1-2, with D unresolved. V lost 2 bases to trimming and J lost 8 bases, with 12 bases between them. The CDR3 has 13 amino acids. CDR3 DNA sequence: TGTGCCAGCAGTTTATCTGGGTTGCCCGGCTACACCTTC. It is translated as CASSLSGLPGYTF.

This clonotype qualifies as medium-sized (0.01 to 0.1%). This beta chain is a stray read from a library made for alpha chains; its abundance is not meaningful. The genes are TRBV19 and TRBJ2-5, with 7 bases aligning to TRBD2. The CDR3 has 13 amino acids. The trim removed 5 bases at V and 3 bases at J, leaving 3 bases unmatched. CDR1 and CDR2 from the germline V gene are LNHDA and SQIVND (reference sequence). The CDR3 DNA reads as TGTGCCAGTAGTGGGGGGGTAAAAGAGACCCAGTACTTC. This translates into CASSGGVKETQYF.

At least ten counts were recorded for this clonotype. The size of this beta chain means little, since it is a stray read in a library made for alpha chains. The rearrangement uses TRBV12-3 or TRBV12-4 and TRBJ2-7, with D unresolved. V lost 3 bases and J lost 6, with 6 bases in between. The CDR3 runs to 11 residues. CDR3 amino acids: CASSFGGEQYF. CDR3 nucleotide sequence: TGTGCCAGCAGTTTTGGTGGCGAGCAGTACTTC.

By sample share, this clonotype is medium-sized. Being off target in a library aimed at alpha chains, this beta chain has a size of little meaning. This rearrangement joins TRBV9 to TRBJ2-2, with 7 bases identical to TRBD1. V lost 0 bases and J lost 4; bases outside the gene matches: 3. This CDR3 region has 15 residues. The V gene's germline CDR1 is SGDLS and CDR2 YYNGEE. The CDR3 spells CASSVETGATGELFF. The CDR3 DNA reads as TGTGCCAGCAGCGTAGAAACAGGGGCCACCGGGGAGCTGTTTTTT.

In the case of this clonotype: Because this beta chain is a stray read in a library intended to capture alpha chains, its abundance should not be given much weight. V usage is TRBV3-1 and J usage is TRBJ1-5, with a possible D match to TRBD1 (5 bases). V shed 1 base and J shed 2 bases, with 9 bases lying between them. Germline V gene lookup returns CDR1 LGHDT and CDR2 YNNKEL (reference sequence). There are 15 residues in the CDR3. CDR3 in amino acids: CASSQALGGNQPQHF. DNA for the CDR3: TGTGCCAGCAGCCAAGCGCTGGGGGGCAATCAGCCCCAGCATTTT.

This clonotype is classed as medium-sized. The library was designed around alpha chains, so this beta chain is a stray read whose abundance carries little weight. V and J are TRBV20-1 and TRBJ2-2; the D gene is possibly TRBD2 (6 bases). The CDR3 is made up of 15 amino acids. The germline V gene encodes CDR1 DFQATT and CDR2 SNEGSKA (reference sequence). Trimming took 6 bases from V and 3 from J, leaving 17 bases between them. The CDR3 bases are TGCAGTGCCCCCTCCGGGCGGGGAGACACCGGGGAGCTGTTTTTT. Protein product: CSAPSGRGDTGELFF.

This clonotype was picked up many times. The library was designed around alpha chains, so this beta chain is a stray read whose abundance carries little weight. The rearrangement links TRBV5-4 to TRBJ2-5, with TRBD2 as a possible D gene (5 bases). V dropped 1 base and J dropped 1 base, with 11 bases sitting between them. The CDR3 is 15 residues long. Germline V lookup: CDR1 SGHNT, CDR2 YYREEE (reference sequence). CDR3 loop: CASSLFLASQETQYF. The CDR3 DNA reads TGTGCCAGCAGCTTGTTCCTAGCATCCCAAGAGACCCAGTACTTC.

This clonotype showed up many times. This beta chain is an off-target read within a library intended for alpha chains, so its frequency means little. This chain connects TRBV6-5 to TRBJ2-1; TRBD2 is a possible D gene (6 bases). V lost 0 bases, J lost 7 bases, and 10 bases lay in between. The CDR3 is 14 amino acids. From germline, CDR1 is MNHEY and CDR2 SVGAGI. The CDR3: CASSYSTAGNEQFF. In DNA form, the CDR3 reads TGTGCCAGCAGTTACTCCACTGCGGGGAATGAGCAGTTCTTC.

This clonotype ranks as medium-sized. Little can be read into the size of this beta chain, an off-target read in a library designed for alpha chains. The V and J genes are TRBV5-1 and TRBJ2-3; D might be TRBD1 (5 bases). Germline CDR1 and CDR2: SGHRS and YFSETQ. The CDR3 covers 13 residues. V gave up 3 bases and J gave up 5 bases, with 10 bases separating them. The chain's CDR3 is CASSSLQEDTQYF. The CDR3 bases are TGCGCCAGCAGCTCCCTACAGGAAGATACGCAGTATTTT.

This clonotype was counted a few times. The junction shows a germline mismatch at one end, possibly a read error. The library was designed around alpha chains, so this beta chain is a stray read whose abundance carries little weight. This sequence joins TRBV4-1 and TRBJ2-1; D unclear. The CDR3 contains 15 residues. From germline, CDR1 is MGHRA and CDR2 YSYEKL. CDR3 sequence (DNA): TGCGTCAGCAGCCAAGGGCTCTCCGGCTACAATGAGCAGTTCTTC. This translates into CVSSQGLSGYNEQFF.

This clonotype was seen ten or more times. Since the library was made to target alpha chains, this beta chain is a stray read and its abundance is not meaningful. The chain recombines TRBV7-2 with TRBJ2-7, with D maybe TRBD1 (5 bases). This CDR3 contains 13 residues. Trimming pared 8 bases from V and 3 bases from J, leaving 14 bases between. Germline V gene data show CDR1 as SGHTA and CDR2 as FQGNSA. CDR3 in DNA: TGTGCCAGCGCCGTAGGGCAGGGCTACGAGCAGTACTTC. Residues: CASAVGQGYEQYF.

Only a few counts were recorded for this clonotype. The library was prepared for alpha chains; this beta chain is a stray read, so its frequency means little. The chain recombines TRBV11-1 with TRBJ1-1; no firm D call. From germline, CDR1 is SGHAT and CDR2 FQDESV (reference sequence). V lost 8 bases and J 5 bases, leaving 15 bases between the germline ends. This CDR3 comprises 13 residues. The CDR3 nucleotides read TGTGCCAGCGCCTTTAAGGCGTCGACTGAAGCTTTCTTT. Its translation: CASAFKASTEAFF.

This clonotype occurred many times. A library prepared for alpha chains yielded this beta chain as an off-target read; its size is of little meaning. This rearrangement joins TRBV29-1 to TRBJ2-1; 7 bases align to TRBD2. V shed 6 bases and J 1 base; nucleotides not matched to a gene: 12. Germline CDR1 and CDR2: SQVTM and ANQGSEA. This CDR3 region has 16 residues. The CDR3 coding sequence is TGCAGCGTCTGGGCTGTGTCTAGCGGATCCTACAATGAGCAGTTCTTC. Its translation is CSVWAVSSGSYNEQFF.

In this sample, this clonotype turned up many times. This beta chain is an off-target read within a library intended for alpha chains, so its frequency means little. The genes are TRBV5-8 and TRBJ2-3; TRBD1 matches at 9 bases. Per germline, CDR1 SGHTS and CDR2 YDEGEE. CDR3 length: 18 residues. V lost 3 bases, J lost 4 bases, and 15 bases stayed unmatched. CDR3 sequence reads: CASSSHPTGTGTPDTQYF. DNA of the CDR3: TGTGCCAGCAGCTCCCATCCAACCGGGACAGGGACTCCAGATACGCAGTATTTT.